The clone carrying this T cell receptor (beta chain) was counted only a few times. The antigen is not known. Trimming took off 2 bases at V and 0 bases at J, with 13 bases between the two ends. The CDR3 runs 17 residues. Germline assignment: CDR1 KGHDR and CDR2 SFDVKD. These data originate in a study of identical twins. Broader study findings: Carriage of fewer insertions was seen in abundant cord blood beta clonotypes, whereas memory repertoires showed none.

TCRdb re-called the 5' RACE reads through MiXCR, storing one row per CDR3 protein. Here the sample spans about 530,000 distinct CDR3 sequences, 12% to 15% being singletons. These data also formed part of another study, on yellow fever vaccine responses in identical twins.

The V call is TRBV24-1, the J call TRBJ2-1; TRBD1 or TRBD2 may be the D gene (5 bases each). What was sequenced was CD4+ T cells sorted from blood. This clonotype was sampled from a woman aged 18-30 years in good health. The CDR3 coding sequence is TGTGCCACCAGTGATTCCCCGGGACCTAGCTCCTACAATGAGCAGTTCTTC. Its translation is CATSDSPGPSSYNEQFF.